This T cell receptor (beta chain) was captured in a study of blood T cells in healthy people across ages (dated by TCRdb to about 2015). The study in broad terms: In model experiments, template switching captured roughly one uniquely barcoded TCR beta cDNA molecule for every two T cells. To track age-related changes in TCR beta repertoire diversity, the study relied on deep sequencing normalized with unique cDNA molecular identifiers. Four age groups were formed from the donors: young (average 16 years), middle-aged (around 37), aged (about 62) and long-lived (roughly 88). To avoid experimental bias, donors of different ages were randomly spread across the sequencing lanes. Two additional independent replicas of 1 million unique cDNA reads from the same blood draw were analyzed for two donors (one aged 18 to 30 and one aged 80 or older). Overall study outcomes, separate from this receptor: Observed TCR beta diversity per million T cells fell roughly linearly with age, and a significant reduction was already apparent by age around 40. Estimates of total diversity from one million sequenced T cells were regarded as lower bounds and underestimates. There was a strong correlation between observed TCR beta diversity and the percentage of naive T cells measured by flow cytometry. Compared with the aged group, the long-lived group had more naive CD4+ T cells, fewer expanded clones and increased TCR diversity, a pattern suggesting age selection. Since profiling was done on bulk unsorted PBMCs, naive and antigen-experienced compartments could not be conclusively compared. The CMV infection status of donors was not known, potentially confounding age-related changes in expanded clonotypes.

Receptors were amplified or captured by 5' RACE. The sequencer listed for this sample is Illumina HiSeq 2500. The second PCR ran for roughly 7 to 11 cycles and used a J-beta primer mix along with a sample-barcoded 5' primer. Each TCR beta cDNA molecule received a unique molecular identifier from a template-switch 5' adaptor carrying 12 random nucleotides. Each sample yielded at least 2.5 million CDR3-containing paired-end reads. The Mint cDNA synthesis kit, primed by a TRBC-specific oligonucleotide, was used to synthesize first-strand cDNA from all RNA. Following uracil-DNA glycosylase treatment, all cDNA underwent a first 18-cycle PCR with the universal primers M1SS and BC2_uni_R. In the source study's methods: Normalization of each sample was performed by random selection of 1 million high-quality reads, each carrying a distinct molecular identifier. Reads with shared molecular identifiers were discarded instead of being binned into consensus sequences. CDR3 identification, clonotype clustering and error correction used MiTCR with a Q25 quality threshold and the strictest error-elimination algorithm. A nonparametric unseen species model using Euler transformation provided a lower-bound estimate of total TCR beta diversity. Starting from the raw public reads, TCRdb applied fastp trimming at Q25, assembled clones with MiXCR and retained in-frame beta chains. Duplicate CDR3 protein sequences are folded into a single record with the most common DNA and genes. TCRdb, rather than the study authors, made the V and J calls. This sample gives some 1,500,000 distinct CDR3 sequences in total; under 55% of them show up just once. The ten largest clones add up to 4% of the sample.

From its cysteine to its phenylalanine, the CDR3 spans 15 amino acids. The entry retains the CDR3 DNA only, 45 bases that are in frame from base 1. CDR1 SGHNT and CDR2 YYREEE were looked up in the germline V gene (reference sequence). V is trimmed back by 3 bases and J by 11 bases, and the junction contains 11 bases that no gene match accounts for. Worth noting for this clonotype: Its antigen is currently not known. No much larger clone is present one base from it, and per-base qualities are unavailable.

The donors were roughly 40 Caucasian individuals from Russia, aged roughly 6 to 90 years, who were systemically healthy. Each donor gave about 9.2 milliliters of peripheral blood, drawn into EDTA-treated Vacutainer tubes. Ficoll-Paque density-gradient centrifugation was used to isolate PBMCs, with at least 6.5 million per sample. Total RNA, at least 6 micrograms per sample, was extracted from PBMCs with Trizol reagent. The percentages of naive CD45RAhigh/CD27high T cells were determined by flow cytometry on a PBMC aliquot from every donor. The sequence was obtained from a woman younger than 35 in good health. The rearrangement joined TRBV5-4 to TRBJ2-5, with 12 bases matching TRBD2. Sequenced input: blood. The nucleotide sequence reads TGTGCCAGCAGCTCGCTAGCGGGGGGGCCCCCTGAGCAGTACTTC. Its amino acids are CASSSLAGGPPEQYF.